This T cell receptor beta chain was recorded in a study of control samples from healthy donors and cancer patients. The assay was immunoSEQ multiplex PCR, and TCRdb's table has in-frame clones only and misses some. The table has approximately 98,000 clones, 82% seen once. The clonotype originates from a young man in good health. The sample taken for sequencing was blood.

The CDR3 here is CASSFGRGNTEAFF. In DNA, the CDR3 is TGTGCCAGCAGCTTCGGCAGGGGGAACACTGAAGCTTTCTTT. The chain recombines TRBV5-5 with TRBJ1-1; perhaps TRBD1 as D (6 bases). The V end lost 2 bases, the J end lost 1 base, and 9 bases lay between the germline ends. From germline, CDR1 is SGHKS and CDR2 YYEKEE (reference sequence). The CDR3 consists of 14 residues.